One and the same sample provided the 8 T cell receptor beta chains below, sequenced in a study of spatial heterogeneity in lung cancer. No antigen has been assigned to these receptors. Using its own MiXCR run on the 5' RACE reads, TCRdb lists one record per CDR3 protein. The sample has 10,000 to 11,000 distinct CDR3 sequences; under 9.5% are singletons. Notes on the study in general: For expanded intratumoral alpha and beta TCRs, counts tracked tumor mutation counts.

Time point of the sample: sample taken at primary tumor resection. Here the sequenced sample was lung tumor tissue, taken at surgery. These receptors came from a female donor with early-stage non-small cell lung cancer.

Ten or more counts support this clonotype. In a library made to pick up alpha chains, this beta chain is a stray read with a size that means little. The J gene is TRBJ1-6, the V gene TRBV6-5; D perhaps matches TRBD1 (5 bases). V was trimmed by 2 bases and J by 9 bases, leaving 8 bases between them. Germline values: CDR1 MNHEY, CDR2 SVGAGI. The length of the CDR3 is 13 residues. The CDR3 coding sequence is TGTGCCAGCAGTTACAGGGGCGGTTCACCCCTCCACTTT. Translating gives CASSYRGGSPLHF.

This clonotype was detected a few times. This beta chain was picked up by a library intended for alpha chains and is off target, so its count carries little meaning. The chain employs TRBV5-1 and TRBJ1-2; the match to TRBD1 covers 7 bases. V was pared by 5 bases and J by 4 bases, with 8 bases of the junction left unmatched. The CDR3 is made up of 14 amino acids. In germline, CDR1 is SGHRS, CDR2 YFSETQ. DNA for the CDR3: TGCGCCAGCAGGGAGCGACGGACAGGCTATGGCTACACCTTC. Residues: CASRERRTGYGYTF.

This clonotype qualifies as hyperexpanded. The library was designed around alpha chains, so this beta chain is a stray read whose abundance carries little weight. This chain links TRBV5-1 with TRBJ1-1, with 8 nucleotides matching TRBD1. The CDR3 has 15 amino acids. V dropped 0 bases and J dropped 5; count of bases not matched to a gene: 6. Germline-derived CDR1 and CDR2 are SGHRS and YFSETQ. The CDR3 sequence: CASSLGTGGMTEAFF. CDR3 nucleotide sequence: TGCGCCAGCAGCTTGGGAACAGGGGGGATGACTGAAGCTTTCTTT.

Concerning this clonotype: A much larger clone differs by one base, so this may be a read error. No conserved phenylalanine or tryptophan ends this CDR3, so it is likely a read error. This beta chain is an unintended read in a library built for alpha chains; its size means little. The rearrangement links TRBV16 to TRBJ1-5, with 7 bases identical to TRBD1. In germline, CDR1 is KGHSY, CDR2 FQNENV. V gave up 4 bases and J gave up 3 bases; unmatched junction bases: 3. The CDR3 extends over 14 amino acids. DNA for the CDR3: TGTGCCAGCAGCCCAACAGGGGCCAATCAGCCCCAGCATCTT. This codes for CASSPTGANQPQHL.

At least ten counts were recorded for this clonotype. This beta chain was picked up by a library intended for alpha chains and is off target, so its count carries little meaning. The J gene is TRBJ1-2, the V gene TRBV2; D unresolved. Germline V gives CDR1 SNHLY, CDR2 FYNNEI. Trimming cost V 4 bases and J 1 base, with 4 bases left between them. This CDR3 region has 12 residues. CDR3 protein: CASSVGNYGYTF. Written as DNA, the CDR3 is TGTGCCAGCAGTGTGGGTAACTATGGCTACACCTTC.

Sample share makes this clonotype medium-sized (0.01 to 0.1%). Since the library was made to target alpha chains, this beta chain is a stray read and its abundance is not meaningful. This rearrangement joins TRBV5-4 to TRBJ2-5; D could derive from TRBD1 or TRBD2 (5 bases each). Trimming removed 5 bases at V and 4 bases at J, with 18 bases between. CDR1 is SGHNT, CDR2 YYREEE, per germline (reference sequence). This CDR3 has 15 amino acids. This CDR3 reads CASRVRGKGAETQYF. CDR3 nucleotides: TGTGCCAGCAGGGTCCGGGGAAAAGGGGCAGAGACCCAGTACTTC.

This clonotype showed up many times. Since the library was made to target alpha chains, this beta chain is a stray read and its abundance is not meaningful. V is TRBV4-3 and J is TRBJ1-1; 9 positions match TRBD1. V dropped 1 base and J dropped 1; count of bases not matched to a gene: 1. The CDR3 extends over 15 amino acids. The germline gives CDR1 LGHNA, CDR2 YSLEER. The CDR3 reads CASSQVGQGNTEAFF. The CDR3, as DNA: TGCGCCAGCAGCCAAGTGGGACAGGGGAACACTGAAGCTTTCTTT.

This clonotype was observed at least ten times. This beta chain appears as a stray read in a library generated for alpha chains; its size is not informative. The rearrangement uses TRBV27 and TRBJ2-7; 11 bases are shared with TRBD1. V shed 5 bases and J 6 bases; nucleotides not matched to a gene: 6. CDR1 is MNHEY and CDR2 is SMNVEV in the germline V gene (reference sequence). This CDR3 has 14 amino acids. DNA for the CDR3: TGTGCCAGCAGTCCCGGGACAGGGGGAAGCGAGCAGTACTTC. Protein: CASSPGTGGSEQYF.